The 11 T cell receptor beta chains below come from one sample, sequenced in a study of OX40 agonist ivuxolimab in advanced cancers. Some clones are missing from TCRdb's copy, which holds only in-frame ones; the method was immunoSEQ multiplex PCR. The repertoire holds approximately 13,000 clones, with 60% to 85% as singletons. Sequencing was performed on CD4+ or CD8+ T cells sorted from blood, taken in a trial of the OX40 agonist ivuxolimab. Receptors originate from an adult with an advanced solid tumor such as melanoma, head and neck, liver or kidney cancer.

This sequence joins TRBV7-9 and TRBJ2-5; no firm D call. The CDR3 totals 12 residues. Trimming took 0 bases from V and 5 from J, leaving 4 bases between them. Germline V gene sequence: CDR1 SEHNR, CDR2 FQNEAQ (reference sequence). This CDR3 is CASSLAWETQYF. The CDR3 region has the DNA TGTGCCAGCAGCTTAGCTTGGGAGACCCAGTACTTC.

J is TRBJ2-3 and V is TRBV4-3; D gene uncertain. The length of the CDR3 is 15 residues. Per germline, CDR1 LGHNA and CDR2 YSLEER. The ends were cut back, 1 base at V and 4 bases at J, with 12 bases in the middle. CDR3 sequence reads: CASSQGLSEPDTQYF. The CDR3 DNA reads as TGCGCCAGCAGCCAAGGTCTTTCAGAGCCAGATACGCAGTATTTT.

The chain employs TRBV9 and TRBJ1-3, with D possibly matching TRBD1 (5 bases). V lost 3 bases and J 0 bases, leaving 16 bases between the germline ends. Germline values: CDR1 SGDLS, CDR2 YYNGEE. This CDR3 spans 17 amino acids. The CDR3 DNA sequence: TGTGCCAGCAGCGCCCCCCGGGGCGCAGGCTCTGGAAACACCATATATTTT. As protein: CASSAPRGAGSGNTIYF.

In this sample, this clone turned up a few times. The chain joins TRBV4-3 to TRBJ2-1; TRBD2 matches 8 bases. Trimming removed 1 base from V and 8 bases from J; junction bases left unmatched: 13. Germline V gene data show CDR1 as LGHNA and CDR2 as YSLEER. The CDR3 covers 17 residues. CDR3 bases: TGCGCCAGCAGCCAAGGAACCAGCGGGGGTGCCGGGGATGAGCAGTTCTTC. It translates to CASSQGTSGGAGDEQFF.

The chain employs TRBV14 and TRBJ1-2; D gene uncertain. The CDR3 length is 15 residues. Germline CDR1 SGHDN, CDR2 FVKESK. V lost 4 bases to trimming and J lost 8 bases, with 20 bases between them. CDR3 protein: CASSLVGIGFGGYTF. The CDR3 coding sequence is TGTGCCAGCAGCCTAGTAGGAATTGGTTTCGGCGGCTACACCTTC.

The chain links TRBV7-9 to TRBJ1-5; the D is unclear. V lost 2 bases and J 3 bases, leaving 5 bases between the germline ends. The CDR3 is 13 amino acids. Germline CDR1 SEHNR, CDR2 FQNEAQ (reference sequence). CDR3: CASSLWNNQPQHF. The CDR3 DNA is TGTGCCAGCAGCTTATGGAACAATCAGCCCCAGCATTTT.

The rearrangement uses TRBV27 and TRBJ2-3; D unclear. Trimming took 5 bases from V and 1 from J, leaving 7 bases between them. CDR3 length: 13 residues. Germline V lookup: CDR1 MNHEY, CDR2 SMNVEV (reference sequence). CDR3 residues: CASSILGTDTQYF. The CDR3 DNA follows: TGTGCCAGCAGTATCCTCGGCACAGATACGCAGTATTTT.

The chain carries TRBV6-6 and TRBJ2-2, with unresolved D. CDR1 and CDR2 (germline): MNHNY, SVGAGI (reference sequence). The ends were cut back, 2 bases at V and 7 bases at J, with 5 bases in the middle. The CDR3 loop spans 12 amino acids. The CDR3 loop reads CASSYGGGELFF. The DNA of the CDR3 is TGTGCCAGCAGTTACGGCGGCGGGGAGCTGTTTTTT.

The gene calls are TRBV6-5 and TRBJ2-3; D perhaps matches TRBD2 (6 bases). Trimming removed 7 bases at V and 5 bases at J, with 19 bases between. The CDR3 is made up of 15 amino acids. Germline loops: CDR1 MNHEY, CDR2 SVGAGI. CDR3 in amino acids: CASTTSEGPEDTQYF. In DNA form, the CDR3 reads TGTGCCAGCACGACCTCGGAGGGGCCGGAAGATACGCAGTATTTT.

The gene calls are TRBV9 and TRBJ2-5, with D maybe TRBD2 (6 bases). Germline-derived CDR1 and CDR2 are SGDLS and YYNGEE. V was clipped by 3 bases and J by 4 bases, with 13 bases between them. This CDR3 contains 14 residues. The CDR3 reads CASSARYGGETQYF. In DNA form, the CDR3 reads TGTGCCAGCAGCGCCAGGTACGGGGGAGAGACCCAGTACTTC.

This chain uses TRBV4-3 with TRBJ1-1, with unresolved D. Germline CDR1 reads LGHNA; CDR2 reads YSLEER. The CDR3 loop spans 14 amino acids. V lost 6 bases to trimming and J lost 1 base, with 12 bases between them. The CDR3 region has the DNA TGCGCCAGCAGTCCATCAGCTAGGAACACTGAAGCTTTCTTT. Translation: CASSPSARNTEAFF.